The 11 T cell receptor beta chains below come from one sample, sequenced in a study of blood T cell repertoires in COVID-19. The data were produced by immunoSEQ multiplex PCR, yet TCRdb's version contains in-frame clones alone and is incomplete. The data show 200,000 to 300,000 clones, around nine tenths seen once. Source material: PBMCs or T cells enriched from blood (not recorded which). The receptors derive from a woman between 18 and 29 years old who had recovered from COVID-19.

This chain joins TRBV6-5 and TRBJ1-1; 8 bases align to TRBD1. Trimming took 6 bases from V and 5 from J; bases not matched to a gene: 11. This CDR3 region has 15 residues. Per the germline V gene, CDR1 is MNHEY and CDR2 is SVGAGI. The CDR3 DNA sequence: TGTGCCAGCAGCAGACCAGGACAGGGTTTAACTGAAGCTTTCTTT. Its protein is CASSRPGQGLTEAFF.

The CDR3 spells CASSPREGLGTGELFF. Written as DNA, the CDR3 is TGTGCCAGCAGTCCGCGGGAGGGCCTCGGCACCGGGGAGCTGTTTTTT. V usage is TRBV27 and J usage is TRBJ2-2, with 9 bases lining up with TRBD2. V gave up 5 bases and J gave up 4 bases; unmatched junction bases: 8. The CDR3 covers 16 residues. Germline V gene sequence: CDR1 MNHEY, CDR2 SMNVEV (reference sequence).

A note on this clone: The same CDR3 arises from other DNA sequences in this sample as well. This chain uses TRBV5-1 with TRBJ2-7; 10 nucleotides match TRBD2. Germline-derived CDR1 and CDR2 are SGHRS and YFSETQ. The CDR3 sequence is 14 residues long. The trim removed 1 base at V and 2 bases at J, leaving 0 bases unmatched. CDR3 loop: CASSLSGRAYEQYF. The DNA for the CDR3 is TGCGCCAGCAGCTTGAGCGGGAGGGCCTACGAGCAGTACTTC.

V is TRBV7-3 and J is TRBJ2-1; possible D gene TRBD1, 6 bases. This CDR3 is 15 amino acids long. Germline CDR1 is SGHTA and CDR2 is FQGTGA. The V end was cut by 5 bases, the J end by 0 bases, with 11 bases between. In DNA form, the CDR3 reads TGTGCCAGCAGCACCACAGGGAGCTCCTACAATGAGCAGTTCTTC. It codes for CASSTTGSSYNEQFF.

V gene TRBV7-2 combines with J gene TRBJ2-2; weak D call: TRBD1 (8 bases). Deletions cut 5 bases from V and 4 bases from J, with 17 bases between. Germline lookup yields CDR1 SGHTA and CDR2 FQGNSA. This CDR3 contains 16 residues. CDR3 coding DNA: TGTGCCAGCAGCCCAGGGGGCGGGGGCCTCACCGGGGAGCTGTTTTTT. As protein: CASSPGGGGLTGELFF. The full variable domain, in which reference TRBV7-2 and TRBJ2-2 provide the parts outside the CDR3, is GAGVSQSPSNKVTEKGKDVELRCDPISGHTALYWYRQSLGQGLEFLIYFQGNSAPDKSGLPSDRFSAERTGGSVSTLTIQRTQQEDSAVYLCASSPGGGGLTGELFFGEGSRLTVL.

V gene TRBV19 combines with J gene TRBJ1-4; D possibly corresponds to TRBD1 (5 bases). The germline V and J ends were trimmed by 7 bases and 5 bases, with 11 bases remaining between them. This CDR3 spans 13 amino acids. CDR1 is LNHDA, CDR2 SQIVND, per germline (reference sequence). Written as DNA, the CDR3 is TGTGCCAGTATGCGGGGGATAAATGAAAAACTGTTTTTT. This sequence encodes CASMRGINEKLFF. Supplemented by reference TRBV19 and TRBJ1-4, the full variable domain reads DGGITQSPKYLFRKEGQNVTLSCEQNLNHDAMYWYRQDPGQGLRLIYYSQIVNDFQKGDIAEGYSVSREKKESFPLTVTSAQKNPTAFYLCASMRGINEKLFFGSGTQLSVL.

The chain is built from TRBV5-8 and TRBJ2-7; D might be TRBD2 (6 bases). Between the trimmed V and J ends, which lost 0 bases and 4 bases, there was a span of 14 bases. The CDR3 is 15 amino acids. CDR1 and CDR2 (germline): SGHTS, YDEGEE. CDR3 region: CASSLARGAAYEQYF. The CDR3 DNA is TGTGCCAGCAGCTTGGCCCGCGGGGCGGCGTACGAGCAGTACTTC.

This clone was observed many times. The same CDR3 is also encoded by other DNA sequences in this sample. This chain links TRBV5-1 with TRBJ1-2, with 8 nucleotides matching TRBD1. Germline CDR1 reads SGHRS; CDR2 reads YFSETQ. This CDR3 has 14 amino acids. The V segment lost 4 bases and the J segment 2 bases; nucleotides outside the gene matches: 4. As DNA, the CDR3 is TGCGCCAGCAGCCCAGACAGGGGAAACTATGGCTACACCTTC. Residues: CASSPDRGNYGYTF.

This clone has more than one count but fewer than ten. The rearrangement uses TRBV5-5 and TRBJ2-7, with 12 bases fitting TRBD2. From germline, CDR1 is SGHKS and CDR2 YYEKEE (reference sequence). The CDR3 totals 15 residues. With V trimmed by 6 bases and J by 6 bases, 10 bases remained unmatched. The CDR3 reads CASTLGLAGGIEQYF. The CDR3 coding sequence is TGTGCCAGCACACTAGGCCTAGCGGGAGGGATCGAGCAGTACTTC.

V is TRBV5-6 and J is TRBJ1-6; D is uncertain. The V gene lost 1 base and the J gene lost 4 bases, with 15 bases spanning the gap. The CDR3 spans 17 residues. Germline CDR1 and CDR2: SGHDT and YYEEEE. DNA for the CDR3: TGTGCCAGCAGCTTGTCGCGAGGAGGGTTATATAATTCACCCCTCCACTTT. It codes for CASSLSRGGLYNSPLHF. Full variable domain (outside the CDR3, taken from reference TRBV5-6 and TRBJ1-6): DAGVTQSPTHLIKTRGQQVTLRCSPKSGHDTVSWYQQALGQGPQFIFQYYEEEERQRGNFPDRFSGHQFPNYSSELNVNALLLGDSALYLCASSLSRGGLYNSPLHFGNGTRLTVT.

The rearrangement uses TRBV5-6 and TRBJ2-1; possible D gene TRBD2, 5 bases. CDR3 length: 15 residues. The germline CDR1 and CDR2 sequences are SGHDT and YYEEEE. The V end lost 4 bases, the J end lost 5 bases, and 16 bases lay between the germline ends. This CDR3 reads CASSRIRELHNEQFF. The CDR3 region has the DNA TGTGCCAGCAGCCGGATACGGGAACTCCACAATGAGCAGTTCTTC.